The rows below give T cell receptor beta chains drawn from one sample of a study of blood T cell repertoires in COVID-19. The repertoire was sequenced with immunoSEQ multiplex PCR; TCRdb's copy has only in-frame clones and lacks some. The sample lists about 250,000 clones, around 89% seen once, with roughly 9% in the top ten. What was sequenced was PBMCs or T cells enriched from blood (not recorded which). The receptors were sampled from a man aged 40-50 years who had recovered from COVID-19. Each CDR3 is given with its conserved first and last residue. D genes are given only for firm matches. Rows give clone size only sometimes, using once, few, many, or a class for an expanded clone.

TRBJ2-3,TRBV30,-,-,TGTGCCTGGAGAGGAGGGGGCGCGAGCACAGATACGCAGTATTTT,CAWRGGGASTDTQYF
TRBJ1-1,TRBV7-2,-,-,TGTGCCAGCAGCTTATGGTCAGGGGCGGACACTGAAGCTTTCTTT,CASSLWSGADTEAFF
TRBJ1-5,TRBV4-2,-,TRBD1,TGTGCCAGCAGCCTAACAGGGGGTCATCAGCCCCAGCATTTT,CASSLTGGHQPQHF
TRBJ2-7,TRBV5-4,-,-,TGTGCCAGCAGCTTGGAGAAGGAAACTAGAACGCGCTACGAGCAGTACTTC,CASSLEKETRTRYEQYF
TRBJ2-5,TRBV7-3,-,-,TGTGCCAGCAGCCAAGGGGGCCAAGAGACCCAGTACTTC,CASSQGGQETQYF
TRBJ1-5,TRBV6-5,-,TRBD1,TGTGCCAGCAGTTCACGAAGGGGGCGCGGAAATCAGCCCCAGCATTTT,CASSSRRGRGNQPQHF
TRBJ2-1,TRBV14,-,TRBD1,TGTGCCAGCAGCCGAAACAGGGGGCTGAAAAATGAGCAGTTCTTC,CASSRNRGLKNEQFF
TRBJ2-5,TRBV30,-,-,TGTGCCTGGAGTCAGACAGGGAGGGAGACCCAGTACTTC,CAWSQTGRETQYF
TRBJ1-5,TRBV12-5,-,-,TGTGCTAGTGGTTTGGTATCGGGGGGCGCGGGGCCCCAGCATTTT,CASGLVSGGAGPQHF
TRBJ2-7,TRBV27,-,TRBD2,TGTGCCAGCAGTTGGACTAGCGGGATTTACGAGCAGTACTTC,CASSWTSGIYEQYF
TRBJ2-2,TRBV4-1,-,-,TGCGCCAGCAGGCCCTTACTGTCGAACACCGGGGAGCTGTTTTTT,CASRPLLSNTGELFF
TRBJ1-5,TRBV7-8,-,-,TGTGCCAGCAGCTTAGTAGTTAATCAGCCCCAGCATTTT,CASSLVVNQPQHF
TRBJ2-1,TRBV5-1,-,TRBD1,TGCGCCAGCAGCTGGTCCCCACAGGGACAGAGAGACAATGAGCAGTTCTTC,CASSWSPQGQRDNEQFF
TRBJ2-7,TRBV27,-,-,TGTGCCAGCAGTCCTCTAAGCTCCTACGAGCAGTACTTC,CASSPLSSYEQYF
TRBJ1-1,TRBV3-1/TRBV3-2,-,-,TGTGCCAGCAGCCAAGGACTAAACACTGAAGCTTTCTTT,CASSQGLNTEAFF
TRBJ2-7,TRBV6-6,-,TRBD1,TGTGCCAGCAGTTATCGCAACCGGGACAGTACCTACGAGCAGTACTTC,CASSYRNRDSTYEQYF
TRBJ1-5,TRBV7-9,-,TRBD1,TGTGCCAGCAGCTTATCCCAAGGGGGCAAGCATTTT,CASSLSQGGKHF
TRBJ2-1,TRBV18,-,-,TGTGCCAGCTTCGCGACAGTCACCTACAATGAGCAGTTCTTC,CASFATVTYNEQFF
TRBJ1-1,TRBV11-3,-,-,TGTGCCAGCAGCTTAGACACAGACACCACTGAAGCTTTCTTT,CASSLDTDTTEAFF
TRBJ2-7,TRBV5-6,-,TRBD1,TGTGCCAGCAGCTTCCGAGACAGGGGGCTCGAGCAGTACTTC,CASSFRDRGLEQYF
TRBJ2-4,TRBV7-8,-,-,TGTGCCAGCAGCTTATCAACAGTAGCCAAAAACATTCAGTACTTC,CASSLSTVAKNIQYF
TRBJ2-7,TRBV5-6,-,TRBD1,TGTGCCAGCAGCCTGGACAGGTACGAGCAGTACTTC,CASSLDRYEQYF
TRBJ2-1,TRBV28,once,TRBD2,TGTGCCAGCAGTTTAAGCGGGAGAATCTACAATGAGCAGTTCTTC,CASSLSGRIYNEQFF
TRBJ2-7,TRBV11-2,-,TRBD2,TGTGCCAGCAGCTTAGCGTTTGTTAGCGGGAGATCTCCCGAGCAGTACTTC,CASSLAFVSGRSPEQYF
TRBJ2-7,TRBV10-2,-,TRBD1,TGCGCCAGCAGTGAGCTAGGGACAGCTTACGAGCAGTACTTC,CASSELGTAYEQYF
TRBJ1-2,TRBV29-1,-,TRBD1,TGCAGCGTCCAGGGGGAGTACTATGGCTACACCTTC,CSVQGEYYGYTF
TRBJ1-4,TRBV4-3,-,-,TGCGCCAGCAGCCAAGACGGATATGGGGGGAACGAAAAACTGTTTTTT,CASSQDGYGGNEKLFF
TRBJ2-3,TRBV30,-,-,TGTGCCTGGACGAACGGGGGGCCGGATACGCAGTATTTT,CAWTNGGPDTQYF
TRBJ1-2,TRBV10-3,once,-,TGTGCCATCAGTGACTTGTGGGGGGGCAGGAGCTATGGCTACACCTTC,CAISDLWGGRSYGYTF
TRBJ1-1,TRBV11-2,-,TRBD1,TGTGCCAGCAGCAACCAGGGGGCCGCGAACACTGAAGCTTTCTTT,CASSNQGAANTEAFF
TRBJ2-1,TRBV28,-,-,TGTGCCAGCAGTTCCCTAGAGGGCTACAATGAGCAGTTCTTC,CASSSLEGYNEQFF
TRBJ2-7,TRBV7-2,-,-,TGTGCCAGCAGCTTAAAATCTGGCGGGATATCCTACGAGCAGTACTTC,CASSLKSGGISYEQYF
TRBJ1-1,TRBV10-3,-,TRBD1,TGTGCCATCAGTGATTCAACAGGGGGCAGGGACACTGAAGCTTTCTTT,CAISDSTGGRDTEAFF
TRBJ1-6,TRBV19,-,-,TGTGCCAGTAGTACACAGGCTGTCGCGCCCCTCCACTTT,CASSTQAVAPLHF
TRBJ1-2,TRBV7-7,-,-,TGTGCCAGCAGCTTACAGGGGAGGGAGGACTATGGCTACACCTTC,CASSLQGREDYGYTF
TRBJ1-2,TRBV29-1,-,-,TGCAGCGTTGAACCAAAGACAGAATATGGCTACACCTTC,CSVEPKTEYGYTF
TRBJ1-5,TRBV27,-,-,TGTGCCAGCGGGCCTACAAGTAGCAATCAGCCCCAGCATTTT,CASGPTSSNQPQHF
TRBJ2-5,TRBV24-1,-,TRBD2,TGTGCCACCAGTGATTTTGGGCGGGAGGGCGGCTGGGAGACCCAGTACTTC,CATSDFGREGGWETQYF
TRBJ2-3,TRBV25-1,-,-,TGTGCCAGCAGTGAATTTGGAGGGGTGGATACGCAGTATTTT,CASSEFGGVDTQYF
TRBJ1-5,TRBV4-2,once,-,TGTGCCAGCAGCGACGTTTGGGGCGCGAGCAATCAGCCCCAGCATTTT,CASSDVWGASNQPQHF
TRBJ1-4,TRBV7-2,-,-,TGTGCCAGCAGCCCGGGGGACTACCTTGAAAAACTGTTTTTT,CASSPGDYLEKLFF
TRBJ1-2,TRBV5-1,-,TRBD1,TGCGCCAGCAGCTTGGAGGGACAGGGACACTATGGCTACACCTTC,CASSLEGQGHYGYTF
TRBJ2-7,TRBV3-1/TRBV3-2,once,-,TGTGCCAGCAGCCAAGTCTTCACAAAACTTACTAACGAGCAGTACTTC,CASSQVFTKLTNEQYF
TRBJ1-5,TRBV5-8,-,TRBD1,TGTGCCAGCAGCAGACAGGGTAGCAATCAGCCCCAGCATTTT,CASSRQGSNQPQHF
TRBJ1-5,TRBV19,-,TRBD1,TGTGCCAGTAGTATACGACAGGGGGCGAATCAGCCCCAGCATTTT,CASSIRQGANQPQHF
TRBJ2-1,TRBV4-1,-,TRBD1,TGCGCCAGCAGCCATCGGCAGGGGGCTGCGCAGGACGGGCAGTTCTTC,CASSHRQGAAQDGQFF
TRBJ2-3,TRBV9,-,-,TGTGCCAGCGGGGAGAGAGCAACAGATACGCAGTATTTT,CASGERATDTQYF
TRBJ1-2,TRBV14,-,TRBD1,TGTGCCAGCAGTCGCGGACAGGGAAGAACCTATGGCTACACCTTC,CASSRGQGRTYGYTF
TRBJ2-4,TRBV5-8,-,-,TGTGCCAGCAGCCCCTGGCAGGTTTTAGCCAAAAACATTCAGTACTTC,CASSPWQVLAKNIQYF
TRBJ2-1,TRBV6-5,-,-,TGTGCCAGCAGCCCCGGTGCCCCACTCTACAATGAGCAGTTCTTC,CASSPGAPLYNEQFF
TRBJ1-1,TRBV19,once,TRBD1,TGTGCCAGTAGTACACCGACCGACAGGGGCACTGAAGCTTTCTTT,CASSTPTDRGTEAFF
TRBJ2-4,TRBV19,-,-,TGTGCCAGTAGTGAGGAGGGGGCAAACATTCAGTACTTC,CASSEEGANIQYF
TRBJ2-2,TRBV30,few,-,TGTGCCTTCGCCGTTCCGGGGAGGTACACCGGGGAGCTGTTTTTT,CAFAVPGRYTGELFF
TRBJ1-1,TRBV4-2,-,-,TGTGCCAGCAGGCGGGGGGGCATGATGAACACTGAAGCTTTCTTT,CASRRGGMMNTEAFF
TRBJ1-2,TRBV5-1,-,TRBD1,TGCGCCAGCAGCTTGGAGGGGGACAGCACGAGTACCTTC,CASSLEGDSTSTF
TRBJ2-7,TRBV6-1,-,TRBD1,TGTGCCAGCAGTGAGATGACAGGGTTGTACGAGCAGTACTTC,CASSEMTGLYEQYF
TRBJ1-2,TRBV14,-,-,TGTGCCAGCAGCCAAGTTACAGCCAGCTATGGCTACACCTTC,CASSQVTASYGYTF
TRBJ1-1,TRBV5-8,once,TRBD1,TGTGCCAGCAGCTTGGGACAGGGATCTTCTGAAGCTTTCTTT,CASSLGQGSSEAFF
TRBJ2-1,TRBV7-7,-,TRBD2,TGTGCCAGCAGCTTAGGTAGCGGGACCTACAATGAGCAGTTCTTC,CASSLGSGTYNEQFF